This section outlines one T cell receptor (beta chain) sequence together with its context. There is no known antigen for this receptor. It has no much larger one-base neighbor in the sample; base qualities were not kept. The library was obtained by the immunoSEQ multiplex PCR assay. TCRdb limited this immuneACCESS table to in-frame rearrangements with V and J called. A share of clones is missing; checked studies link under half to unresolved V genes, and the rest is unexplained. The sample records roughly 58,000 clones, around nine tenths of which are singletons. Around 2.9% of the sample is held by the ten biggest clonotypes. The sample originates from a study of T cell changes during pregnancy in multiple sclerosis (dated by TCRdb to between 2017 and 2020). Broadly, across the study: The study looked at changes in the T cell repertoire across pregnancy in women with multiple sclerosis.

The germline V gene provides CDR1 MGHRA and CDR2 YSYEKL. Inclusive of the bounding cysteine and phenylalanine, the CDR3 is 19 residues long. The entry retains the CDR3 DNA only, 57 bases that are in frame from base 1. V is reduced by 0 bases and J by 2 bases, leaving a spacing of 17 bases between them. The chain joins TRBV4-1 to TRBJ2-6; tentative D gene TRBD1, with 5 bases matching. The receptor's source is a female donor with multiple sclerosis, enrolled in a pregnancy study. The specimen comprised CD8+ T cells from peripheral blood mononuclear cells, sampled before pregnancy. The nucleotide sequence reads TGCGCCAGCAGCCAAGATGCAGGGTCCTTGGTTCCTGGGGCCAACGTCCTGACTTTC. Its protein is CASSQDAGSLVPGANVLTF.